This T cell receptor (beta chain) was recovered during a study of T cell changes during pregnancy in multiple sclerosis. Only in-frame clones appear in the TCRdb table, and some are missing; sequencing was by immunoSEQ multiplex PCR. The data show 40,000 to 45,000 clones, with under 95% seen just once and roughly 0.49% held by the top ten. Trimming took 4 bases from V and 4 from J; bases not matched to a gene: 6. The CDR3 runs to 15 residues. Looked up from germline, CDR1 is SGDLS and CDR2 is YYNGEE. This sequence originates from a female donor with multiple sclerosis, enrolled in a pregnancy study. Specimen: CD4+ T cells from peripheral blood mononuclear cells, collected in the third trimester of pregnancy. The chain employs TRBV9 and TRBJ2-3, with TRBD2 identical over 10 bases. CDR3 sequence: CASSTSGRAADTQYF. CDR3 bases: TGTGCCAGCAGCACCAGCGGGAGGGCCGCAGATACGCAGTATTTT.